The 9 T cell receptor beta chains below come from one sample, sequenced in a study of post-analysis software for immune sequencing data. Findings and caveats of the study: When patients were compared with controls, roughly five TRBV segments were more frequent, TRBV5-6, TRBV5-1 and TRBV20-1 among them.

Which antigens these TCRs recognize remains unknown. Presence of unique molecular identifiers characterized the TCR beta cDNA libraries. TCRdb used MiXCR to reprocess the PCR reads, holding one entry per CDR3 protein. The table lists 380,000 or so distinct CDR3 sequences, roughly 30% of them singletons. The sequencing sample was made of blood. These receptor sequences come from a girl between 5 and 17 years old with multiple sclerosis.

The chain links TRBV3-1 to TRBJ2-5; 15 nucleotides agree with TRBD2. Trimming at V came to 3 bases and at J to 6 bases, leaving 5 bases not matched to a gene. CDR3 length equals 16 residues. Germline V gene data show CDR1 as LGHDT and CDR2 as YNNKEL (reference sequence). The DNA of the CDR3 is TGTGCCAGCAGCCACGGACTAGCGGGGGGGCAGAAGACCCAGTACTTC. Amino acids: CASSHGLAGGQKTQYF.

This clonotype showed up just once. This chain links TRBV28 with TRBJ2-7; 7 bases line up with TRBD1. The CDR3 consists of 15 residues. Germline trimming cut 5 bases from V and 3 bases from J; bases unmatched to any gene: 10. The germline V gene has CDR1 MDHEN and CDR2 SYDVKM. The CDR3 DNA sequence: TGTGCCAGCAGTCCGATTTTACAGGGGAACTACGAGCAGTACTTC. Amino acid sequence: CASSPILQGNYEQYF.

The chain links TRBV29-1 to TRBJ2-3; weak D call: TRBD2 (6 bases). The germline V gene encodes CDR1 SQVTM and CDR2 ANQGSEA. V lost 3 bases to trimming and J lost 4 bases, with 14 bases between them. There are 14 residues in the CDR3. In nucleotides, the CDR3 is TGCAGCGTTGAGGGGACCCCGGGGGCAGATACGCAGTATTTT. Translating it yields CSVEGTPGADTQYF.

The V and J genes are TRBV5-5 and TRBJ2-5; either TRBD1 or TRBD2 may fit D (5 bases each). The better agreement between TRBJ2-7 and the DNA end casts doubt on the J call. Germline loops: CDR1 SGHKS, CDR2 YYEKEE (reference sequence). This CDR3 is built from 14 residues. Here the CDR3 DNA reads TGTGCCCGCACTGAAGGGACCCCCTCCTACGAGCAGTACTTC. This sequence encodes CARTEGTPSYEQYF.

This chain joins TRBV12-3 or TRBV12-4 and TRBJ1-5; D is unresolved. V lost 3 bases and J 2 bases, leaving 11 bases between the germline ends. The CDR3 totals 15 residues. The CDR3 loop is CASSFRRVGNQPQHF. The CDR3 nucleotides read TGTGCCAGCAGTTTCCGGAGGGTGGGCAATCAGCCCCAGCATTTT.

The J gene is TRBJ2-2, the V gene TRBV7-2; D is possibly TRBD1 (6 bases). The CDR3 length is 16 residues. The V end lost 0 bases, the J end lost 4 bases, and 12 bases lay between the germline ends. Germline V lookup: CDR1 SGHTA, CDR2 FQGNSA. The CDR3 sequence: CASSLAWSTGTGELFF. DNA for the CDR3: TGTGCCAGCAGCTTAGCGTGGTCGACAGGCACCGGGGAGCTGTTTTTT.

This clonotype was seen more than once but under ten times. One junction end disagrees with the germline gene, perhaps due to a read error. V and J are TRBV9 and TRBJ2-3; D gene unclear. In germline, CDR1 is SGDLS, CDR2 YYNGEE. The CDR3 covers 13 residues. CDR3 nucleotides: TGTGCCTGCAGCGTAGCTGGGAAGGATACGCAGTATTTT. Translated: CACSVAGKDTQYF.

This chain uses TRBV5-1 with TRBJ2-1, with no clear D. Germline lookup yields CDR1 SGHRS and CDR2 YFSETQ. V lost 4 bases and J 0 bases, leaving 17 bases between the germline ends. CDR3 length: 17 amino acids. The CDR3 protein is CASSPARLSSSYNEQFF. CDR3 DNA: TGCGCCAGCAGCCCCGCCCGACTCTCGAGCTCCTACAATGAGCAGTTCTTC.

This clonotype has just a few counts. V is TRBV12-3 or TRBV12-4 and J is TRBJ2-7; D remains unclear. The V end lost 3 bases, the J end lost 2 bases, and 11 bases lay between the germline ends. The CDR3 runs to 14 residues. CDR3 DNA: TGTGCCAGCAGTTTTGACCCTACCGCCTACGAGCAGTACTTC. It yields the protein CASSFDPTAYEQYF.